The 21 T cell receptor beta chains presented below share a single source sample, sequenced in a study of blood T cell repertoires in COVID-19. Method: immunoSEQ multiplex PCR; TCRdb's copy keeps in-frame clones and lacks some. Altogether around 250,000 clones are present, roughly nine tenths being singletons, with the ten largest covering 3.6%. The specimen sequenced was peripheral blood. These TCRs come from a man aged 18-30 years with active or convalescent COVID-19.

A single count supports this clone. CDR3 sequence reads: CASSVAFWQGLGSGANVLTF. The CDR3 region has the DNA TGTGCCAGCAGCGTAGCTTTTTGGCAGGGTTTGGGCTCTGGGGCCAACGTCCTGACTTTC. V gene TRBV9 combines with J gene TRBJ2-6, with D perhaps matching TRBD1 (5 bases). V was shortened by 0 bases and J by 0 bases, with 19 bases between the two germline ends. Germline CDR1 is SGDLS and CDR2 is YYNGEE. The CDR3 runs to 20 residues.

The CDR3 DNA reads as TGTGCCAGCACCTCCCAGGGAAACACCATATATTTT. Translation gives CASTSQGNTIYF. The chain uses TRBV5-4 and TRBJ1-3, with no clear D. CDR3 length equals 12 residues. Trimming left V 6 bases short and J 4 bases short, with 8 bases between. The germline V gene has CDR1 SGHNT and CDR2 YYREEE (reference sequence). Full variable domain (outside the CDR3, taken from reference TRBV5-4 and TRBJ1-3): ETGVTQSPTHLIKTRGQQVTLRCSSQSGHNTVSWYQQALGQGPQFIFQYYREEENGRGNFPPRFSGLQFPNYSSELNVNALELDDSALYLCASTSQGNTIYFGEGSWLTVV.

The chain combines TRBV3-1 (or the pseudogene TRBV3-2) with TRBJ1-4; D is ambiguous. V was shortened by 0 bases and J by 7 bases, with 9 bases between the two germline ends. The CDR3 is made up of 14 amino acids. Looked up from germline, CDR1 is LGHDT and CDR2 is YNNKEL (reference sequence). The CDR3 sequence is CASSQDGLSEKLFF. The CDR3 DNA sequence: TGTGCCAGCAGCCAAGACGGGTTAAGTGAAAAACTGTTTTTT.

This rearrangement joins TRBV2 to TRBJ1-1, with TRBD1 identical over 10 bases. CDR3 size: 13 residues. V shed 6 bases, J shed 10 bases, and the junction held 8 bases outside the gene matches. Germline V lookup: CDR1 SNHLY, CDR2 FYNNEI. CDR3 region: CASRGTGVGGAFF. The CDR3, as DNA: TGTGCCAGCAGGGGGACAGGGGTCGGTGGAGCTTTCTTT.

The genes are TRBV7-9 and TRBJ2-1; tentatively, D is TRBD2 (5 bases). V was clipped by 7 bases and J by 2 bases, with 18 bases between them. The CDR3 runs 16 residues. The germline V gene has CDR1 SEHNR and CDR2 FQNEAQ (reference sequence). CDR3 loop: CASTEDWGDTYNEQFF. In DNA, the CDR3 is TGTGCCAGCACCGAGGACTGGGGAGATACCTACAATGAGCAGTTCTTC.

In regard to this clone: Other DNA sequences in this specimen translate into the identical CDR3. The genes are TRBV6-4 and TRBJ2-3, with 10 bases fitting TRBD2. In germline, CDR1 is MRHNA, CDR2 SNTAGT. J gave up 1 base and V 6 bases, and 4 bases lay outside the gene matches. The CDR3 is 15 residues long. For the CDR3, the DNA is TGTGCCAGCAGCGCCACTAGCGGGGGCACAGATACGCAGTATTTT. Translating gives CASSATSGGTDTQYF.

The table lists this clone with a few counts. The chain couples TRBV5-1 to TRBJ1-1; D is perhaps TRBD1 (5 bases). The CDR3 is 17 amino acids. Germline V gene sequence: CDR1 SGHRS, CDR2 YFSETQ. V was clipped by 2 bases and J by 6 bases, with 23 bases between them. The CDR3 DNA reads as TGCGCCAGCAGCTTTAGGACCTGGCGGCAGGGAATCCCTGAAGCTTTCTTT. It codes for CASSFRTWRQGIPEAFF. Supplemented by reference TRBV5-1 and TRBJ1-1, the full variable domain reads KAGVTQTPRYLIKTRGQQVTLSCSPISGHRSVSWYQQTPGQGLQFLFEYFSETQRNKGNFPGRFSGRQFSNSRSEMNVSTLELGDSALYLCASSFRTWRQGIPEAFFGQGTRLTVV.

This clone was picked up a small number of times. For the CDR3, the DNA is TGCGCCAGCTCTTCTAGCGCCACCGGGGAGCTGTTTTTT. This encodes CASSSSATGELFF. The V call is TRBV10-1, the J call TRBJ2-2, with TRBD2 as a possible D gene (6 bases). Germline assignment: CDR1 WNHNN and CDR2 SYGVQD (reference sequence). V gave up 8 bases and J gave up 4 bases, with 11 bases separating them. The CDR3 loop spans 13 amino acids.

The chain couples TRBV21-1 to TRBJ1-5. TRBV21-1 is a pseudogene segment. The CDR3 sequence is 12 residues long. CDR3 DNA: TGTGCCCATAGGAGGAGCAATCAGCCCCAGCATTTT. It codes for CAHRRSNQPQHF.

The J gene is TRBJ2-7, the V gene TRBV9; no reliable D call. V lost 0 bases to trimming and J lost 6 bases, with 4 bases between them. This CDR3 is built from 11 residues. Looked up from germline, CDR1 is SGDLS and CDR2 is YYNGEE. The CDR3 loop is CASSVASEQYF. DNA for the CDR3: TGTGCCAGCAGCGTAGCTAGCGAGCAGTACTTC.

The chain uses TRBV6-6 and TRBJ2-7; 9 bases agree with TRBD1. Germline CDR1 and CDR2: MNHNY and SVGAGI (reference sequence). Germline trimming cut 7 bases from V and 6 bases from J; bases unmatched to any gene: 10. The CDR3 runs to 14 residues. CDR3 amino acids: CASTPGQGFSEQYF. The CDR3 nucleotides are TGTGCCAGCACCCCGGGACAGGGATTTTCCGAGCAGTACTTC.

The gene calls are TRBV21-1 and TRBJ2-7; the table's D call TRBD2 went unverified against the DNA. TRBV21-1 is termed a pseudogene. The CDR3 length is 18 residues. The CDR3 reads CASTTGSAGRRNSYEQYF. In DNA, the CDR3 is TGTGCCAGCACTACCGGGTCGGCGGGACGAAGAAACTCCTACGAGCAGTACTTC.

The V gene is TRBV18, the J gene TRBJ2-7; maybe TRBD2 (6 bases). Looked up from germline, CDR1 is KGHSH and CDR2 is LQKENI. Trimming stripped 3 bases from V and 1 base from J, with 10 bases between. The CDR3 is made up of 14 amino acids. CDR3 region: CASSPGTVSYEQYF. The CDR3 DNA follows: TGTGCCAGCTCACCGGGGACTGTATCCTACGAGCAGTACTTC.

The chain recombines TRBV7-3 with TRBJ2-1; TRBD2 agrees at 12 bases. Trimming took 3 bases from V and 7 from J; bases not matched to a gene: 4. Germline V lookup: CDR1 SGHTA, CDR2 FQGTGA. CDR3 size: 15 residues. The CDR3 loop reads CASSLRLAGVNEQFF. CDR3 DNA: TGTGCCAGCAGCTTGAGACTAGCGGGAGTGAATGAGCAGTTCTTC.

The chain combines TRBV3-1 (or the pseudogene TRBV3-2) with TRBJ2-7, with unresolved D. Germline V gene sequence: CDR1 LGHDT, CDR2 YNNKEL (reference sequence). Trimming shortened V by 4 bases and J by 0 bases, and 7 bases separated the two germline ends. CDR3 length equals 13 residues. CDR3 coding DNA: TGTGCCAGCAGCCGCCGGAGCTCCTACGAGCAGTACTTC. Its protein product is CASSRRSSYEQYF.

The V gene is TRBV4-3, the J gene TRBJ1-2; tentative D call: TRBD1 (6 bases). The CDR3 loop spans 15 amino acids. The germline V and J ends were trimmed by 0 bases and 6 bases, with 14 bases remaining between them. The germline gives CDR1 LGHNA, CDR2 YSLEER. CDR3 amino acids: CASSQDSREGDGYTF. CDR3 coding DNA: TGCGCCAGCAGCCAAGATTCCCGCGAGGGGGATGGCTACACCTTC.

CDR3 nucleotides: TGTGCCACTGGCCCGCCTGGGGCCAACGTCCTGACTTTC. This codes for CATGPPGANVLTF. The J gene is TRBJ2-6, the V gene TRBV19; D uncertain. The V end lost 10 bases, the J end lost 2 bases, and 9 bases lay between the germline ends. This CDR3 is built from 13 residues. Germline V CDR1 and CDR2: LNHDA, SQIVND (reference sequence).

The chain's CDR3 is CATSRVQDSGNTIYF. CDR3 DNA sequence: TGTGCCACCAGCAGAGTACAAGACTCTGGAAACACCATATATTTT. The rearrangement uses TRBV15 and TRBJ1-3; D is undetermined. Germline-derived CDR1 and CDR2 are LNHNV and YYDKDF (reference sequence). This CDR3 has 15 residues. V lost 1 base to trimming and J lost 0 bases, with 7 bases between them. Complete variable domain (other parts from reference TRBV15 and TRBJ1-3): DAMVIQNPRYQVTQFGKPVTLSCSQTLNHNVMYWYQQKSSQAPKLLFHYYDKDFNNEADTPDNFQSRRPNTSFCFLDIRSPGLGDTAMYLCATSRVQDSGNTIYFGEGSWLTVV.

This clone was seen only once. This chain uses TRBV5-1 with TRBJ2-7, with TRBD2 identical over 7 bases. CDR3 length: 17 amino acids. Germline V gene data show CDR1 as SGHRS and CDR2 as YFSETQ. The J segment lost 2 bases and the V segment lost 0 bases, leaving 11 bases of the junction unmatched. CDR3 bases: TGCGCCAGCAGCTTGGAGCTAGGAAGCGGGGACCCCTACGAGCAGTACTTC. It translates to CASSLELGSGDPYEQYF.

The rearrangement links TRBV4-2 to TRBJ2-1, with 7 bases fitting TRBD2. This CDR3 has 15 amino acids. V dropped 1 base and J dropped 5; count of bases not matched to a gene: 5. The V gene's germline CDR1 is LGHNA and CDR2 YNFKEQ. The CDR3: CASSQVAGENNEQFF. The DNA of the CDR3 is TGTGCCAGCAGCCAAGTTGCGGGGGAAAACAATGAGCAGTTCTTC.

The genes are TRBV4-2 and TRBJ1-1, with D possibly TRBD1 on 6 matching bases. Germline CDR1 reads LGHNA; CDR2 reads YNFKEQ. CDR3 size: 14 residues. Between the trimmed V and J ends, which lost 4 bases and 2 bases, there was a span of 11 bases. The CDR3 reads CASSPQGVNTEAFF. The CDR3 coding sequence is TGTGCCAGCAGCCCACAGGGCGTTAACACTGAAGCTTTCTTT.